This T cell receptor beta chain emerged from a study of blood T cell repertoires in COVID-19. Study details: Acute and convalescent COVID-19 specimens originated in the United States, Italy and Spain.

During the 2 weeks before they entered the study, exposed participants had met someone with a PCR-confirmed or clinician-diagnosed COVID-19 case. In the original analysis: Nucleated cell number was recorded as an estimate derived from reference gene primer amplification. Profiling relied on immunoSEQ multiplex PCR, and the TCRdb table lists in-frame clones only, not all of them. V and J calls and clone size come straight from that table; D and trimming were deduced from the DNA. The data hold about 250,000 clones, with approximately 80% observed a single time. CDR3 length: 15 amino acids. The trim removed 6 bases at V and 2 bases at J, leaving 10 bases unmatched. Germline CDR1 is MNHEY and CDR2 is SVGAGI.

This clonotype originated in a man in his forties who had been exposed to COVID-19. Material: PBMCs or T cells enriched from blood (not recorded which). This sequence joins TRBV6-5 and TRBJ2-7; 7 bases are a match to TRBD1. CDR3 loop: CASRKDTGDTYEQYF. The CDR3 DNA is TGTGCCAGCAGGAAAGACACAGGGGATACCTACGAGCAGTACTTC.